This T cell receptor (beta chain) originates from a study of cytomegalovirus exposure and HLA in healthy donors. Notes on the study in general: Excluded were some V segments that proved indistinguishable, including TRBV6-2 and TRBV6-3.

Comment on this clone: Its specificity is not known.

The PCR used 60 Vbeta and 13 Jbeta primers. Clones were read by immunoSEQ multiplex PCR, and TCRdb kept only the in-frame ones, dropping some. The table includes approximately 150,000 clones, around 73% detected once. This CDR3 has 15 amino acids. Per germline, CDR1 MNHEY and CDR2 SVGAGI. Trimming at V came to 0 bases and at J to 4 bases, leaving 4 bases not matched to a gene. This TCR derives from a female donor in good health and CMV-seronegative. The chain recombines TRBV6-5 with TRBJ2-3; the match to TRBD1 covers 7 bases. Input material: PBMCs. CDR3 residues: CASSYSPGQADTQYF. Here the CDR3 DNA reads TGTGCCAGCAGTTACTCGCCTGGACAGGCAGATACGCAGTATTTT.